Shown below are 22 T cell receptor beta chains from a single sample sequenced in a study of response to subunit inactivated influenza vaccine. One entry per CDR3 protein results from TCRdb running MiXCR on the RT-PCR reads. The table lists hundreds of thousands of distinct CDR3 sequences, about 10% of them singletons. This sample comprised PBMCs from blood, obtained on the day of vaccination. These TCRs come from a man between 50 and 59 years old who received an inactivated influenza vaccine.

This clonotype showed up just a few times. The chain is built from TRBV5-6 and TRBJ2-3; TRBD1 aligns across 8 bases. J gave up 2 bases and V 0 bases, and 5 bases lay outside the gene matches. The CDR3 extends over 16 amino acids. Germline V CDR1 and CDR2: SGHDT, YYEEEE. This chain's CDR3 is CASSLVDRAITDTQYF. DNA of the CDR3: TGTGCCAGCAGCTTGGTGGACAGGGCCATCACAGATACGCAGTATTTT.

This clonotype was detected a few times. The CDR3 DNA sequence: TGTGCCAGCAGTTTCATGGAACCTACGGTCCACAATGAGCAGTTCTTC. Translation gives CASSFMEPTVHNEQFF. The genes are TRBV2 and TRBJ2-1; D unclear. V was clipped by 5 bases and J by 5 bases, with 19 bases between them. CDR3 length: 16 residues. Germline-derived CDR1 and CDR2 are SNHLY and FYNNEI.

The rearrangement links TRBV10-3 to TRBJ2-2; 11 bases match TRBD2. V dropped 6 bases and J dropped 0; count of bases not matched to a gene: 3. The CDR3 is made up of 16 amino acids. Germline V CDR1 and CDR2: ENHRY, SYGVKD. The DNA for the CDR3 is TGTGCCATCAGGATGGGACTAGCGGCGAACACCGGGGAGCTGTTTTTT. Encoded protein: CAIRMGLAANTGELFF.

This clonotype has more than one count but fewer than ten. The chain couples TRBV27 to TRBJ1-6; D is ambiguous. Germline V lookup: CDR1 MNHEY, CDR2 SMNVEV (reference sequence). CDR3 length equals 14 residues. V gave up 3 bases and J gave up 13 bases, with 16 bases separating them. The CDR3 region is CASSFGGSPRPLHF. The CDR3 region has the DNA TGTGCCAGCAGTTTCGGTGGATCCCCAAGGCCCCTCCACTTT.

This clonotype was detected only a few times. The chain links TRBV5-1 to TRBJ1-2; TRBD1 agrees at 7 bases. V was clipped by 4 bases and J by 0 bases; unmatched bases: 9. Germline CDR1 SGHRS, CDR2 YFSETQ. This CDR3 has 16 residues. CDR3 sequence reads: CASSHGTASANYGYTF. The CDR3 nucleotides are TGCGCCAGCAGCCACGGGACAGCTTCAGCTAACTATGGCTACACCTTC.

This clonotype was recorded only once. The chain uses TRBV27 and TRBJ2-3; D perhaps matches TRBD1 (5 bases). The CDR3 covers 13 residues. Germline V gene data show CDR1 as MNHEY and CDR2 as SMNVEV (reference sequence). V lost 10 bases and J lost 2, with 13 bases in between. CDR3 sequence reads: CATGHHSTDTQYF. CDR3 DNA sequence: TGTGCCACCGGACATCATTCCACAGATACGCAGTATTTT.

This clonotype was picked up many times. V gene TRBV7-7 combines with J gene TRBJ2-3; D is uncertain. The germline gives CDR1 SSHAT, CDR2 FNYEAQ (reference sequence). V shed 3 bases and J shed 9 bases, with 13 bases lying between them. CDR3 length: 13 residues. The CDR3 loop is CASSFGSSETQYF. For the CDR3, the DNA is TGTGCCAGCAGCTTTGGGTCGTCGGAGACGCAGTATTTT.

This clonotype was picked up a small number of times. The chain recombines TRBV18 with TRBJ2-3; possibly TRBD2 for D (5 bases). Germline V gene data show CDR1 as KGHSH and CDR2 as LQKENI. V lost 6 bases and J 6 bases, leaving 22 bases between the germline ends. This CDR3 has 16 residues. CDR3 coding DNA: TGTGCCAGCTCGCGCGGGCGGATCCTCCTCGACGATACGCAGTATTTT. This encodes CASSRGRILLDDTQYF.

The rearrangement links TRBV20-1 to TRBJ2-3, with 12 bases lining up with TRBD2. CDR3 length equals 14 residues. Germline V lookup: CDR1 DFQATT, CDR2 SNEGSKA (reference sequence). The ends lost 3 bases at V and 6 bases at J; junction bases unmatched: 4. The CDR3 DNA follows: TGCAGTGCTAGCCAGACTAGCGGGGGTGATACGCAGTATTTT. It encodes CSASQTSGGDTQYF.

This clonotype came up a few times. The chain has TRBV7-9 and TRBJ2-2; TRBD2 agrees at 10 bases. Losses at the gene ends were 8 bases for V and 2 bases for J; bases not matched to a gene: 11. Germline V gene sequence: CDR1 SEHNR, CDR2 FQNEAQ (reference sequence). This CDR3 has 17 residues. CDR3 coding DNA: TGTGCCAGCCGGGCTAGCGGGAGTCGTACAAACACCGGGGAGCTGTTTTTT. This codes for CASRASGSRTNTGELFF.

This clonotype was seen more than once but under ten times. V usage is TRBV2 and J usage is TRBJ1-5, with D hard to call. The CDR3 spans 15 residues. Looked up from germline, CDR1 is SNHLY and CDR2 is FYNNEI. V was clipped by 1 base and J by 7 bases, with 14 bases between them. CDR3 in amino acids: CASSEGDAIRQPQHF. CDR3 DNA: TGTGCCAGCAGTGAAGGGGATGCGATTCGGCAGCCCCAGCATTTT.

The chain uses TRBV6-5 and TRBJ1-1; no clear D gene. Trimming took 6 bases from V and 3 from J, leaving 8 bases between them. The CDR3 sequence is 12 residues long. The germline gives CDR1 MNHEY, CDR2 SVGAGI. The CDR3 DNA is TGTGCCAGCAGCCCCTCTTACACTGAAGCTTTCTTT. It codes for CASSPSYTEAFF.

This clonotype has a count of ten or more. The V and J genes are TRBV29-1 and TRBJ1-2, with D maybe TRBD1 (6 bases). Germline V gene data show CDR1 as SQVTM and CDR2 as ANQGSEA. CDR3 size: 13 residues. V lost 7 bases and J lost 4, with 16 bases in between. The CDR3 protein is CSALAGAGYGYTF. In DNA, the CDR3 is TGCAGCGCCCTAGCGGGGGCGGGCTATGGCTACACCTTC.

This clonotype occurred many times. The chain recombines TRBV11-2 with TRBJ1-3, with D perhaps matching TRBD1 (5 bases). Germline values: CDR1 SGHAT, CDR2 FQNNGV. The length of the CDR3 is 15 residues. With 5 bases removed from V and 1 base from J, the gap between germline ends came to 12 bases. CDR3 coding DNA: TGTGCCAGCAGCCCACGACAGATATCTGGAAACACCATATATTTT. It yields the protein CASSPRQISGNTIYF.

V gene TRBV6-2 or TRBV6-3 combines with J gene TRBJ2-1; possibly TRBD2 for D (6 bases). CDR1 and CDR2 (germline): MNHEY, SVGEGT. V lost 7 bases to trimming and J lost 7 bases, with 14 bases between them. The CDR3 runs to 13 residues. The CDR3 region has the DNA TGTGCCAGCACTACCGGGGGATTGAATGAGCAGTTCTTC. Protein product: CASTTGGLNEQFF.

In regard to this clonotype: One end of the junction is discordant with germline, which a read error may explain. The rearrangement joins TRBV4-3 to TRBJ1-5; D is ambiguous. This CDR3 has 13 amino acids. Germline V gives CDR1 LGHNA, CDR2 YSLEER. The CDR3 coding sequence is TGCGCCAGCAGCCCTGAACGTAATCAGCCCCATCATTTT. This sequence encodes CASSPERNQPHHF.

In its sample, this clonotype was seen a few times. J is TRBJ1-5 and V is TRBV5-1; TRBD1 agrees at 8 bases. V lost 4 bases, J lost 5 bases, and 14 bases stayed unmatched. CDR1 and CDR2 from the germline V gene are SGHRS and YFSETQ. The CDR3 totals 17 residues. The CDR3 bases are TGCGCCAGCAGCGCCGGCCCGACAGGGGACGTCTATCAGCCCCAGCATTTT. Translated, it gives CASSAGPTGDVYQPQHF.

This clonotype was counted a few times. The rearrangement uses TRBV5-1 and TRBJ2-7; TRBD1 matches at 8 bases. Germline V gives CDR1 SGHRS, CDR2 YFSETQ. This CDR3 region has 15 residues. The V segment lost 0 bases and the J segment 0 bases; nucleotides outside the gene matches: 2. The CDR3 is CASSLAQGGSYEQYF. The CDR3 DNA reads TGCGCCAGCAGCTTGGCACAGGGGGGCTCCTACGAGCAGTACTTC. The whole variable domain, filled in from reference TRBV5-1 and TRBJ2-7, reads KAGVTQTPRYLIKTRGQQVTLSCSPISGHRSVSWYQQTPGQGLQFLFEYFSETQRNKGNFPGRFSGRQFSNSRSEMNVSTLELGDSALYLCASSLAQGGSYEQYFGPGTRLTVT.

This clonotype has ten or more counts. The chain uses TRBV28 and TRBJ1-3, with D uncertain. This CDR3 has 14 residues. The germline V gene encodes CDR1 MDHEN and CDR2 SYDVKM. Trimming pared 5 bases from V and 0 bases from J, leaving 8 bases between. CDR3 sequence (DNA): TGTGCCAGCAGTGGGCGAGGCTCTGGAAACACCATATATTTT. Translation: CASSGRGSGNTIYF.

This clonotype was recorded many times. The chain couples TRBV7-8 to TRBJ2-7, with 11 positions matching TRBD1. This CDR3 is built from 16 residues. CDR1 is SGHVS, CDR2 FQNEAQ, per germline. With 1 base clipped from V and 4 bases from J, the junction kept 6 bases outside the gene matches. The chain's CDR3 is CASSLGGTGGRYEQYF. CDR3 nucleotides: TGTGCCAGCAGCTTAGGCGGGACAGGGGGTAGGTACGAGCAGTACTTC.

Only a few counts were recorded for this clonotype. DNA for the CDR3: TGTGCTAGTGGACTCCCGGACCGCAGACTCACAGATACGCAGTATTTT. Protein sequence: CASGLPDRRLTDTQYF. This sequence joins TRBV12-5 and TRBJ2-3; no clear D. The CDR3 runs to 16 residues. V shed 6 bases and J shed 2 bases, with 18 bases lying between them. Looked up from germline, CDR1 is LGHNT and CDR2 is FRNRAP.

A few counts support this clonotype. The chain joins TRBV6-2 or TRBV6-3 to TRBJ2-2; TRBD2 might be the D (6 bases). The CDR3 loop spans 14 amino acids. V was clipped by 2 bases and J by 7 bases, with 11 bases between them. Germline CDR1 is MNHEY and CDR2 is SVGEGT. In nucleotides, the CDR3 is TGTGCCAGCAGTTACGCTAGCGAGGTCGGGGAGCTGTTTTTT. Protein product: CASSYASEVGELFF.